This TCR beta chain is drawn from a study of beta chain features in type 1 diabetes (dated by TCRdb to 2016 to 2019). Looking at the study overall: Patients and healthy donors did not differ in mean age, gender distribution, total cell number or subset yield. A total of roughly 100 million sorted cells were examined across all samples, and the number of cells per subset was strongly correlated with RNA yield. The study compared the TCRB repertoires of sorted circulating CD4+ T cell subsets in recently diagnosed type 1 diabetes patients with those in matched healthy donors. Regulatory and stem cell-like memory subsets were obtained from only 8 patients and roughly 8 healthy donors, while naive and central memory subsets were obtained from all 30 or so donors.

The investigation overall reported the following: Because cDNA was sequenced instead of genomic DNA, activated cells with high expression could be over-represented, although the groups did not differ in activation or CD3 levels. Type 1 diabetes patients showed a moderate but significant shortening of TCRB CDR3 length in all four CD4+ subsets. The naive, central memory and regulatory TCRB repertoires appeared to resemble one another more closely among patients than among healthy donors. Only small numbers of individuals were included in the HLA sub-analyses, which left unresolved whether HLA type had any influence on TCRB rearrangement. At VDJ recombination sites, patients with type 1 diabetes made fewer insertions and deleted more nucleotides, a pattern implying thymic rearrangement abnormalities. PCR might favor shorter templates, but patient and control samples were amplified and corrected together, so any skew would affect both groups equally.

On this clone: The antigen this receptor binds is unknown. No base quality values were provided; no much bigger clone lies one nucleotide off.

The entire isolated RNA was reverse transcribed using the High Capacity cDNA Reverse Transcription Kit, and thus expressed TCRB transcripts were sequenced. Deep immunoSEQ sequencing was applied to naive, central memory and regulatory T cell samples, giving an average of about 3.7 million total reads per sample. Sorted cells were lysed in RLT buffer, and RNA was extracted using DNase-treated RNeasy Micro or Mini kits according to cell number. Each cell subset was processed separately to prevent cross-contamination, with patient and healthy donor samples processed together. TCRB sequences were amplified from cDNA with the immunoSEQ multiplex PCR, producing 87-bp fragments spanning the CDR3 region. The amplicons were sequenced using the Illumina HiSeq platform. The paper's data handling went like this. PCR bias was computationally corrected using synthetic template baselines, reads within Hamming distance 2 were collapsed, and singletons that could not be merged were discarded. Reads were aligned to IMGT to assign V, D and J genes, CDR3 length, and insertions or deletions at six rearrangement sites. Within each subset, clonotype counts were normalized to sorted cell number, and only after that were true diversity and Gini coefficients computed with the tcR R package. The overlap coefficient, calculated on TCRB nucleotide sequences, was used to quantify repertoire sharing. As a proxy for the pre-selection repertoire, out-of-frame TCRB sequences from naive cells were analyzed. TCRdb obtained this table from immuneACCESS and retained in-frame rearrangements with V and J assigned. These tables miss some clones; where compared with another copy, unresolved V genes account for less than half of the shortfall, and the remainder is unexplained. Clonal size and the V and J genes are those of that table, whereas D and trimming came from the DNA. The sample yields about 360,000 clones; 10% to 15% were counted once. Approximately 0.015% of the sample rests with the top ten.

Each donor gave one peripheral blood draw, averaging around 0.11 L, which was collected into heparinised tubes. Using a panel that included CD45RO, CCR7, CD25, CD127, CD95 and CD27, naive, central memory, regulatory and stem cell-like memory CD4+ T cells were sorted on a BD FACSAria II. Purity was above 98% for every sorted population. PBMCs were isolated right away by Lymphoprep density gradient centrifugation and were stained directly, without culture. So that batch effects would be minimized, each experiment stained and sorted samples in pairs, pairing one healthy donor with one patient. The TCR originated in a young man in good health. Sequenced material: naive CD4+ T cells from blood. The label giving this sample's cell subset or site can be read as: true naive CD4+ T cells.

The DNA sequence is as follows: TGTGCCAGCAGCCCGGACCAGGGGAACAATGAGCAGTTCTTC. Translated, it gives CASSPDQGNNEQFF. This chain is built from TRBV5-4 and TRBJ2-1, and TRBD1 may be the D gene, going by 6 matching bases. At the junction V is shortened by 4 bases and J by 5 bases, with 13 bases in between. CDR1 and CDR2 are drawn from the germline V gene (reference sequence): SGHNT, YYREEE. The CDR3, cysteine through phenylalanine, is 14 amino acids long. The DNA shown is the 42-base CDR3, in frame from base 1.